This T cell receptor beta chain is drawn from a study of blood T cell repertoires in COVID-19. The germline V and J ends were trimmed by 4 bases and 0 bases, with 7 bases remaining between them. The CDR3 spans 14 residues. Germline V gene sequence: CDR1 SGHDN, CDR2 FVKESK. Clones were sequenced by immunoSEQ multiplex PCR, and TCRdb holds only the in-frame ones, with some missing. The profile covers about 210,000 clones, with just over 85% appearing a single time and 3.5% to 4% taken by the ten largest. The chain recombines TRBV14 with TRBJ1-3; perhaps TRBD1 as D (5 bases). This TCR was sampled from a middle-aged woman with acute COVID-19. Sequenced: PBMCs or T cells enriched from blood (not recorded which). CDR3 in DNA: TGTGCCAGCAGCCGGGACTACTCTGGAAACACCATATATTTT. It yields the protein CASSRDYSGNTIYF.